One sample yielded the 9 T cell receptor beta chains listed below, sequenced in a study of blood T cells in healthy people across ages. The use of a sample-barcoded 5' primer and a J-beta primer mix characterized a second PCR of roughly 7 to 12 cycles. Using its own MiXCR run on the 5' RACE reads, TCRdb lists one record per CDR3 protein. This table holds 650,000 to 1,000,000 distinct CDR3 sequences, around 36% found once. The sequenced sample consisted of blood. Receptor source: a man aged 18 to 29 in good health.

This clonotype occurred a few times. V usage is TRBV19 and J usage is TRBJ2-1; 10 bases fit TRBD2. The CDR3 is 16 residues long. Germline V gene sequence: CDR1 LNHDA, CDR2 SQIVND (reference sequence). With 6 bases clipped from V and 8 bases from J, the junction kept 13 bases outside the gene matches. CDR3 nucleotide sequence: TGTGCCAGTAGCCGACTTGGCACTAGCGGGGTCGATGAGCAGTTCTTC. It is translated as CASSRLGTSGVDEQFF. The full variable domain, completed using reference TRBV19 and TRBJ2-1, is DGGITQSPKYLFRKEGQNVTLSCEQNLNHDAMYWYRQDPGQGLRLIYYSQIVNDFQKGDIAEGYSVSREKKESFPLTVTSAQKNPTAFYLCASSRLGTSGVDEQFFGPGTRLTVL.

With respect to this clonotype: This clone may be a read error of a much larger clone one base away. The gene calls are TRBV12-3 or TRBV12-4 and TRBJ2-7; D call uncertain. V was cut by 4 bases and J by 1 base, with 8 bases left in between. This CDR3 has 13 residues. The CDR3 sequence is CASSYQESYEQYF. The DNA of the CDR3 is TGTGCCAGCAGTTACCAGGAATCCTACGAGCAGTACTTC.

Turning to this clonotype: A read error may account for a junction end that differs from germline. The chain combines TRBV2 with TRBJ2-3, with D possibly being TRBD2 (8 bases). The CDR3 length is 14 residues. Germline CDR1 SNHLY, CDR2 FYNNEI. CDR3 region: CVSSGRGTADTQYF. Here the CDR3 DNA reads TGTGTCAGCTCCGGGAGGGGGACAGCAGATACGCAGTATTTT.

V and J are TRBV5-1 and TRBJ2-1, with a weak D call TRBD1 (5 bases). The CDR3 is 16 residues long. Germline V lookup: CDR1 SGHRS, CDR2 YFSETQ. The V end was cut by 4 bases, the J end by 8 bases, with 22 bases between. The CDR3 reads CASSPEGASWGDEQFF. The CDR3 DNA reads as TGCGCCAGCAGCCCCGAAGGAGCCTCCTGGGGCGATGAGCAGTTCTTC.

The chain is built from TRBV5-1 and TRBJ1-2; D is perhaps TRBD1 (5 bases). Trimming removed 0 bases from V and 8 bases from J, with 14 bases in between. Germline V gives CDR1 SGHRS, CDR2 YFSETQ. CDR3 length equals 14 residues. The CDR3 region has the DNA TGCGCCAGCAGCTTGGGCGTGCTGTCAGGGGGCTACACCTTC. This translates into CASSLGVLSGGYTF.

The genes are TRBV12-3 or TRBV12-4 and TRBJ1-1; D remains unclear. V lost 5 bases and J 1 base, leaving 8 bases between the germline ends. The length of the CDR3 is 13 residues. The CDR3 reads CASSRESNTEAFF. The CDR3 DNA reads TGTGCCAGCAGTAGGGAATCGAACACTGAAGCTTTCTTT.

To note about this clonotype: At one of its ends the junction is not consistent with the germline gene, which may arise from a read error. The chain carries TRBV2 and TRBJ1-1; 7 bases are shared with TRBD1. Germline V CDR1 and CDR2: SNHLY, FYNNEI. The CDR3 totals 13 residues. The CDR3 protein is CAGSSRGFTEAFF. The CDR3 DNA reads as TGTGCCGGCAGTTCCAGGGGGTTCACTGAAGCTTTCTTT.

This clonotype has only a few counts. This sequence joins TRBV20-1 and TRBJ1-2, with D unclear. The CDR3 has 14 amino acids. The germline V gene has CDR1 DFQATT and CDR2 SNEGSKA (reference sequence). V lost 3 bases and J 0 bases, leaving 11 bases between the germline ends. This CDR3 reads CSASGTPSNYGYTF. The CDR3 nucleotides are TGCAGTGCTAGTGGTACACCATCTAACTATGGCTACACCTTC.

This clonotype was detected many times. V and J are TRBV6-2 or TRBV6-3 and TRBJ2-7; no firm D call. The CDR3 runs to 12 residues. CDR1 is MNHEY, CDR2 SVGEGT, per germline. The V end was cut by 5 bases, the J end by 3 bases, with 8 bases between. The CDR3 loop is CASSVSHYEQYF. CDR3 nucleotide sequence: TGTGCCAGCAGTGTCAGCCACTACGAGCAGTACTTC.